The present entry profiles one TCR beta chain with its context. The target antigen is unknown. The source of the sample is a study of blood T cells in healthy people across ages. Regarding the study as a whole: Roughly linear declines in TCR beta diversity per million T cells occurred with age.

The CDR3 sequence is 13 residues long. Germline-derived CDR1 and CDR2 are DFQATT and SNEGSKA (reference sequence). V lost 5 bases and J 5 bases, leaving 15 bases between the germline ends. For the second PCR, which ran for about 6 to 11 cycles, a sample-barcoded 5' primer and a J-beta primer mix were used. TCRdb recomputed calls from the 5' RACE reads with MiXCR, one row per CDR3 protein. The sample includes some 780,000 distinct CDR3 sequences, 56% of them seen just once. This receptor was taken from a man aged 40-55 years in good health. This sequence joins TRBV20-1 and TRBJ2-5, with TRBD2 as a possible D gene (7 bases). The sequencing input was blood. The CDR3 protein is CSAVLGGLETQYF. CDR3 coding DNA: TGCAGTGCTGTTCTCGGGGGGCTGGAGACCCAGTACTTC.